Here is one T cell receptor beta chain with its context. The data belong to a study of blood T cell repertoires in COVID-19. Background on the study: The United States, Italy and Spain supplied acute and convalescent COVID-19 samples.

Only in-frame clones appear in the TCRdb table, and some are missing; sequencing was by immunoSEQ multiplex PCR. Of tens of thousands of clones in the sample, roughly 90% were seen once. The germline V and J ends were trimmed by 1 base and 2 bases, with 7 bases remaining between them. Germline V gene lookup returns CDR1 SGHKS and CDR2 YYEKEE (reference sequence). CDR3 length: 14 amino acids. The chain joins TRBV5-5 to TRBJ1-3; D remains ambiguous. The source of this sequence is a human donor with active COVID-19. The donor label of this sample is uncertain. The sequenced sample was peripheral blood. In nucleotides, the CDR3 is TGTGCCAGCAGCTTGTTTACTGCTGGAAACACCATATATTTT. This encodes CASSLFTAGNTIYF. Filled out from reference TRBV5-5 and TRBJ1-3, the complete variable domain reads DAGVTQSPTHLIKTRGQQVTLRCSPISGHKSVSWYQQVLGQGPQFIFQYYEKEERGRGNFPDRFSARQFPNYSSELNVNALLLGDSALYLCASSLFTAGNTIYFGEGSWLTVV.